This T cell receptor beta chain appears in the sequencing data of a study of OX40 agonist ivuxolimab in advanced cancers. Overall study: A history of anti-PD-1, anti-PD-L1 or anti-CTLA-4 therapy was acceptable, and roughly 40% had some.

Patients with autoimmune history or systemic immunosuppression were excluded. Clones were read by immunoSEQ multiplex PCR, and TCRdb kept only the in-frame ones, dropping some. The sample lists roughly 77,000 clones; approximately 92% were seen once. Looked up from germline, CDR1 is SGHRS and CDR2 is YFSETQ. This CDR3 contains 13 residues. The ends lost 4 bases at V and 11 bases at J; junction bases unmatched: 7. The sequence was obtained from an adult with an advanced solid tumor such as melanoma, head and neck, liver or kidney cancer. V gene TRBV5-1 combines with J gene TRBJ1-1; TRBD1 agrees at 11 bases. The sequencing here drew on CD4+ or CD8+ T cells sorted from blood, taken in a trial of the OX40 agonist ivuxolimab. CDR3: CASSIGTGGQAFF. The CDR3 DNA is TGCGCCAGCAGCATCGGGACAGGGGGACAGGCTTTCTTT.